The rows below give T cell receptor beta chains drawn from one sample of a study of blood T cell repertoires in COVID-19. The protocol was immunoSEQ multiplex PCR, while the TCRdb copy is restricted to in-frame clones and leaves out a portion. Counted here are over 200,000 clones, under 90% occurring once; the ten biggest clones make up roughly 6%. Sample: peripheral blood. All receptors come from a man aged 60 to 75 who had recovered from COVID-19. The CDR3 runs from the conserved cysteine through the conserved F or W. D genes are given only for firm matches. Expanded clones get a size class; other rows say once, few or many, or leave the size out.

cdr3_nt: TGTGCCAGCAGTGTAATGGGCTCCACTGAAGCTTTCTTT; cdr3_aa: CASSVMGSTEAFF; cdr3_length: 13; clone_size: -; d_call: -; v_call: TRBV25-1; j_call: TRBJ1-1
cdr3_nt: TGTGCCAGCAGTCTGAAGGGGGGGCCGTCGTCTGGGGCCAACGTCCTGACTTTC; cdr3_aa: CASSLKGGPSSGANVLTF; cdr3_length: 18; clone_size: -; d_call: -; v_call: TRBV7-3; j_call: TRBJ2-6
cdr3_nt: TGCAGTGCTGGGGCCGGGACCCAGTACTTC; cdr3_aa: CSAGAGTQYF; cdr3_length: 10; clone_size: -; d_call: -; v_call: TRBV20-1; j_call: TRBJ2-5
cdr3_nt: TGTGCCAGCAGTTACCTAGCGGGATCCTACGAGCAGTACTTC; cdr3_aa: CASSYLAGSYEQYF; cdr3_length: 14; clone_size: -; d_call: TRBD2; v_call: TRBV6-2/TRBV6-3; j_call: TRBJ2-7
cdr3_nt: TGTGCCAGCAGTCTCGGGACAGTCTACAATGAGCAGTTCTTC; cdr3_aa: CASSLGTVYNEQFF; cdr3_length: 14; clone_size: -; d_call: TRBD1; v_call: TRBV27; j_call: TRBJ2-1
cdr3_nt: TGTGCCAGCAGCTTAGGCGGCACCTACGAGCAGTACTTC; cdr3_aa: CASSLGGTYEQYF; cdr3_length: 13; clone_size: -; d_call: -; v_call: TRBV7-9; j_call: TRBJ2-7
cdr3_nt: TGTGCCAGCAGTTACGGGGGGGGCCGATCCTACGAGCAGTACTTC; cdr3_aa: CASSYGGGRSYEQYF; cdr3_length: 15; clone_size: -; d_call: -; v_call: TRBV6-2/TRBV6-3; j_call: TRBJ2-7
cdr3_nt: TGTGCCAGCAGCCCTGACAGGGTTGGCAATGAGCAGTTCTTC; cdr3_aa: CASSPDRVGNEQFF; cdr3_length: 14; clone_size: -; d_call: TRBD1; v_call: TRBV27; j_call: TRBJ2-1
cdr3_nt: TGTGCCAGTAGTATTACTAGCGGGAGGCCGGGTGAGCAGTTCTTC; cdr3_aa: CASSITSGRPGEQFF; cdr3_length: 15; clone_size: -; d_call: TRBD2; v_call: TRBV19; j_call: TRBJ2-1
cdr3_nt: TGCGCCAGCAGCCAAGTAGGAGTGGGGGGGGAAAAACTGTTTTTT; cdr3_aa: CASSQVGVGGEKLFF; cdr3_length: 15; clone_size: -; d_call: -; v_call: TRBV4-1; j_call: TRBJ1-4
cdr3_nt: TGTGCCAGCAGCCAAATACGGACTAGTTTGGGCGAGCAGTACTTC; cdr3_aa: CASSQIRTSLGEQYF; cdr3_length: 15; clone_size: -; d_call: TRBD2; v_call: TRBV14; j_call: TRBJ2-7
cdr3_nt: TGTGCCAGTAGTAGGACAGCCGGAAACACCATATATTTT; cdr3_aa: CASSRTAGNTIYF; cdr3_length: 13; clone_size: -; d_call: -; v_call: TRBV19; j_call: TRBJ1-3
cdr3_nt: TGTGCCAGCAGCCTAAGTGGGGGCCACGAGCAGTACTTC; cdr3_aa: CASSLSGGHEQYF; cdr3_length: 13; clone_size: -; d_call: -; v_call: TRBV14; j_call: TRBJ2-7
cdr3_nt: TGTGCCATCAGCGACCTCGGGGAGCAGTACTTC; cdr3_aa: CAISDLGEQYF; cdr3_length: 11; clone_size: -; d_call: -; v_call: TRBV10-3; j_call: TRBJ2-7
cdr3_nt: TGCAGCGTTGGGGCGCTAAGCTATGGCTACACCTTC; cdr3_aa: CSVGALSYGYTF; cdr3_length: 12; clone_size: -; d_call: -; v_call: TRBV29-1; j_call: TRBJ1-2
cdr3_nt: TGTGCCAGCAGCCGGCGTACCGGGACAGTGAACTATGGCTACACCTTC; cdr3_aa: CASSRRTGTVNYGYTF; cdr3_length: 16; clone_size: -; d_call: TRBD1; v_call: TRBV3-1/TRBV3-2; j_call: TRBJ1-2
cdr3_nt: TGTGCCAGCTCACCGGGCGGGATGTGGGAGACCCAGTACTTC; cdr3_aa: CASSPGGMWETQYF; cdr3_length: 14; clone_size: once; d_call: -; v_call: TRBV18; j_call: TRBJ2-5
cdr3_nt: TGTGCCAGCTCAAACGGACTAGCGGGAAAGAGCGAGCAGTACTTC; cdr3_aa: CASSNGLAGKSEQYF; cdr3_length: 15; clone_size: few; d_call: TRBD2; v_call: TRBV18; j_call: TRBJ2-7
cdr3_nt: TGTGCCAGCAGCCCGGGACAGAGTTTTCCTGGGGCCAACGTCCTGACTTTC; cdr3_aa: CASSPGQSFPGANVLTF; cdr3_length: 17; clone_size: -; d_call: TRBD1; v_call: TRBV11-3; j_call: TRBJ2-6
cdr3_nt: TGTGCCAGTAGTCCCCGGACAGGGGGCGGGAGTGTCCAGTACTTC; cdr3_aa: CASSPRTGGGSVQYF; cdr3_length: 15; clone_size: -; d_call: TRBD1; v_call: TRBV19; j_call: TRBJ2-5
cdr3_nt: TGTGCCAGCAGCGTAGGACTAGCGGGGGGGATGGGGCACACAGATACGCAGTATTTT; cdr3_aa: CASSVGLAGGMGHTDTQYF; cdr3_length: 19; clone_size: -; d_call: TRBD2; v_call: TRBV9; j_call: TRBJ2-3
cdr3_nt: TGTGCCAGCTCACCCGAGCGGGTCTCCTACAATGAGCAGTTCTTC; cdr3_aa: CASSPERVSYNEQFF; cdr3_length: 15; clone_size: once; d_call: -; v_call: TRBV18; j_call: TRBJ2-1
cdr3_nt: TGTGCCAGCAGCTTTAGGGGCGACGTGAGCACAGATACGCAGTATTTT; cdr3_aa: CASSFRGDVSTDTQYF; cdr3_length: 16; clone_size: once; d_call: -; v_call: TRBV11-3; j_call: TRBJ2-3
cdr3_nt: TGCGCCAGCAGCTGGGACACCGCAACTAATGAAAAACTGTTTTTT; cdr3_aa: CASSWDTATNEKLFF; cdr3_length: 15; clone_size: -; d_call: -; v_call: TRBV5-1; j_call: TRBJ1-4
cdr3_nt: TGTGCCAGTAGTATTAGTGCGGACAGGGGGCTTCAGCCCCAGCATTTT; cdr3_aa: CASSISADRGLQPQHF; cdr3_length: 16; clone_size: -; d_call: TRBD1; v_call: TRBV19; j_call: TRBJ1-5
cdr3_nt: TGTGCCAGCAGCCGAACACCTAGCGGGGGGACTGTTGAGCAGTTCTTC; cdr3_aa: CASSRTPSGGTVEQFF; cdr3_length: 16; clone_size: -; d_call: TRBD2; v_call: TRBV11-2; j_call: TRBJ2-1
cdr3_nt: TGTGCCAGCAAAAAAAGGGGACAGGGGGCTCCCGGGGAGCTGTTTTTT; cdr3_aa: CASKKRGQGAPGELFF; cdr3_length: 16; clone_size: -; d_call: TRBD1; v_call: TRBV27; j_call: TRBJ2-2
cdr3_nt: TGCGCCAGCAGCTTGGGGGCTAGCGGACCCTGGGGGGAGACCCAGTACTTC; cdr3_aa: CASSLGASGPWGETQYF; cdr3_length: 17; clone_size: -; d_call: TRBD2; v_call: TRBV5-1; j_call: TRBJ2-5
cdr3_nt: TGTGCCAGCAGTTACCCCCTAACAGGGGTGATGAACACTGAAGCTTTCTTT; cdr3_aa: CASSYPLTGVMNTEAFF; cdr3_length: 17; clone_size: few; d_call: TRBD1; v_call: TRBV6-2/TRBV6-3; j_call: TRBJ1-1
cdr3_nt: TGTGCCAGCGGGACTGAGAACACTGAAGCTTTCTTT; cdr3_aa: CASGTENTEAFF; cdr3_length: 12; clone_size: -; d_call: -; v_call: TRBV6-5; j_call: TRBJ1-1
cdr3_nt: TGTGCCACCAGCAGAGATCGGTCTGGAAACACCATATATTTT; cdr3_aa: CATSRDRSGNTIYF; cdr3_length: 14; clone_size: once; d_call: -; v_call: TRBV15; j_call: TRBJ1-3
cdr3_nt: TGTGCCAGCAGTCGAGGGGGGGGTGAATACGAGCAGTACTTC; cdr3_aa: CASSRGGGEYEQYF; cdr3_length: 14; clone_size: -; d_call: -; v_call: TRBV5-4; j_call: TRBJ2-7
cdr3_nt: TGCAGCGTTTTGCGGACAGATCATGGCTACACCTTC; cdr3_aa: CSVLRTDHGYTF; cdr3_length: 12; clone_size: -; d_call: -; v_call: TRBV29-1; j_call: TRBJ1-2